Given below is one T cell receptor (beta chain) in context. The sample originates from a study of blood T cell repertoires in COVID-19. TCRdb's table, derived via immunoSEQ multiplex PCR, lists solely in-frame clones and lacks some. Among 95,000 to 120,000 clones listed, over 70% were seen once. CDR1 is GTSNPN and CDR2 is SVGIG in the germline V gene (reference sequence). V lost 1 base and J lost 4, with 4 bases in between. The CDR3 has 11 amino acids. The source material was peripheral blood. The rearrangement joins TRBV30 to TRBJ1-1; D gene ambiguous. This sequence originates from a man aged 45-60 years with acute or convalescent COVID-19. Here the CDR3 reads CAWSAVTEAFF. The CDR3 DNA reads as TGTGCCTGGAGTGCGGTCACTGAAGCTTTCTTT.